The source of this T cell receptor (beta chain) is a study of blood T cell repertoires in COVID-19. Deletions cut 6 bases from V and 0 bases from J, with 6 bases between. CDR3 length: 14 residues. Per the germline V gene, CDR1 is SNHLY and CDR2 is FYNNEI. Clones were read by immunoSEQ multiplex PCR, and TCRdb kept only the in-frame ones, dropping some. Seen here are fewer than 70,000 clones, 80% to 90% observed once, and the top ten hold 2.7%. Sequencing was done on a sample of peripheral blood. This TCR derives from a man aged 50 or older with acute or convalescent COVID-19. The V gene is TRBV2, the J gene TRBJ2-6; D uncertain. In DNA, the CDR3 is TGTGCCAGCAGAGCGAGCTCTGGGGCCAACGTCCTGACTTTC. Amino acids: CASRASSGANVLTF.